This T cell receptor (beta chain) was sequenced in a study of blood T cell repertoires in COVID-19. Study information: Whether acute or convalescent, the COVID-19 samples came from the United States, Italy and Spain.

Profiled with immunoSEQ multiplex PCR; TCRdb holds only in-frame clones, not every one. Seen here are approximately 220,000 clones, 80% to 90% observed once, and the top ten hold 3.5% to 4%. The CDR3 runs to 14 residues. CDR1 LGHDT and CDR2 YNNKEL come from the germline V gene (reference sequence). The V and J ends lost 4 bases and 4 bases respectively, with 14 bases between them. The study recruited people aged about 18 to 90 years across approximately 24 US areas. The sequence derives from a woman in her forties with acute COVID-19. Sequencing used PBMCs or T cells enriched from blood (not recorded which). The chain uses TRBV3-1 (or the pseudogene TRBV3-2) and TRBJ2-7, with D tentatively TRBD1 (6 bases). CDR3 residues: CASSPSWGPYEQYF. The CDR3 DNA is TGTGCCAGCAGCCCCTCCTGGGGGCCGTACGAGCAGTACTTC.